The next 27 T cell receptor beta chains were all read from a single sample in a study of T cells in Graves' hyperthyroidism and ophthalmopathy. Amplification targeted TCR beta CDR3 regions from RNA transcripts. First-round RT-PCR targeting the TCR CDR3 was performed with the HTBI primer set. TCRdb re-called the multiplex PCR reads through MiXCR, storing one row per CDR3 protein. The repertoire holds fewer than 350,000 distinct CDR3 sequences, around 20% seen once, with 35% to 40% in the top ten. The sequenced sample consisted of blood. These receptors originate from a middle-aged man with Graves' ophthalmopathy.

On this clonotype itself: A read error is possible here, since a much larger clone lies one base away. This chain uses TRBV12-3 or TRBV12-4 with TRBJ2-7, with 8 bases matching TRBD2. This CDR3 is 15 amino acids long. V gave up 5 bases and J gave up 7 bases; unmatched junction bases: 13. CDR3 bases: TGTGCCAGCAGTATTAGCGGGGCGGGGTACAATGAGCAGTACTTC. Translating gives CASSISGAGYNEQYF.

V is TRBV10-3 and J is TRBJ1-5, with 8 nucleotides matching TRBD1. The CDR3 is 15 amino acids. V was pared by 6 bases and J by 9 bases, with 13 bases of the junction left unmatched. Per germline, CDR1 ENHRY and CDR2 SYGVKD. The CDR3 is CAISRNRGADGPQHF. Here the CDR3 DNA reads TGTGCCATCAGCCGGAACAGGGGGGCAGATGGGCCCCAGCATTTT.

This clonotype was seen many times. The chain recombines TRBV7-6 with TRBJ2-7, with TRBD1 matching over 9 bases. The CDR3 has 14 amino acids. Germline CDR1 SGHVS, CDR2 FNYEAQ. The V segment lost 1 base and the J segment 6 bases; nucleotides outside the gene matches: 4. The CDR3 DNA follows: TGTGCCAGCAGCTTAGGACAGGGGGAGAGCGAGCAGTACTTC. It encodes CASSLGQGESEQYF.

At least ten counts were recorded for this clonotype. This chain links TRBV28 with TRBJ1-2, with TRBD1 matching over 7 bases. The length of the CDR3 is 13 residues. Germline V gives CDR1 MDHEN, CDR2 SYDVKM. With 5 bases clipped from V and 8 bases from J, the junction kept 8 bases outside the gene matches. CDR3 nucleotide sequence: TGTGCCAGCAGTAAAGGGACAGCCGGAGGCTACACCTTC. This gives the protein CASSKGTAGGYTF.

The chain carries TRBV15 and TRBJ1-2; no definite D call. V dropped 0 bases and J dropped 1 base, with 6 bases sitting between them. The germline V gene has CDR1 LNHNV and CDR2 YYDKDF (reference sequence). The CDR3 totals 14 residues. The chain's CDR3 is CATSRDPDNYGYTF. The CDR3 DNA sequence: TGTGCCACCAGCAGAGATCCAGATAACTATGGCTACACCTTC.

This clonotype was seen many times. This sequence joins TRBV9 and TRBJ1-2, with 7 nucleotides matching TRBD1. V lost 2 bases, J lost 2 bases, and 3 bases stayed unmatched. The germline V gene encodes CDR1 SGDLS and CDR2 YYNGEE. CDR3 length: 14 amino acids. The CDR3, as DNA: TGTGCCAGCAGCGTTGGGGACAGAAACTATGGCTACACCTTC. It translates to CASSVGDRNYGYTF.

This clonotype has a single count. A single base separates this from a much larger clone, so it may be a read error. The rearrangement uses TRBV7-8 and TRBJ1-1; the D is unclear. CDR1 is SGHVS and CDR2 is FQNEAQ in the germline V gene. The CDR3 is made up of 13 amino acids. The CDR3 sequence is CASSLVRVTQAFF. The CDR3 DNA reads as TGTGCCAGCAGCTTAGTGAGGGTCACTCAAGCTTTCTTT.

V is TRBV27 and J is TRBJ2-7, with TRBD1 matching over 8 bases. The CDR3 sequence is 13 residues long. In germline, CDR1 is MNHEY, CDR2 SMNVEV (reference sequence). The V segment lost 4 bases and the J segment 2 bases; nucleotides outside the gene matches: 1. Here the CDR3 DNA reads TGTGCCAGCAGTTGGACAGGGCCCTACGAGCAGTACTTC. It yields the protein CASSWTGPYEQYF.

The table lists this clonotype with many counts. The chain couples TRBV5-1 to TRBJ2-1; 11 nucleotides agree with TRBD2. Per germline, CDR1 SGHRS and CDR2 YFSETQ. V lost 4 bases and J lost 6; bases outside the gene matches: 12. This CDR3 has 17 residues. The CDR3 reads CASSPNPLAGGANEQFF. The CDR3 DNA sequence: TGCGCCAGCAGCCCGAACCCCCTAGCGGGAGGTGCCAATGAGCAGTTCTTC.

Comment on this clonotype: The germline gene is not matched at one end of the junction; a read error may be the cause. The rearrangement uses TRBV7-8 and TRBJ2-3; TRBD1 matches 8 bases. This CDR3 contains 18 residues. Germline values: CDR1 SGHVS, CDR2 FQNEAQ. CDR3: CASNLGPTGGIYTDTQYF. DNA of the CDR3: TGTGCCAGCAACTTAGGTCCTACAGGGGGGATATACACAGATACGCAGTATTTT.

CDR3 residues: CASSIEGLAGGGSYEQYF. The DNA of the CDR3 is TGTGCCAGTAGTATAGAGGGACTAGCGGGAGGAGGCTCCTACGAGCAGTACTTC. This chain connects TRBV19 to TRBJ2-7; 15 nucleotides align to TRBD2. CDR1 and CDR2 from the germline V gene are LNHDA and SQIVND (reference sequence). This CDR3 has 18 amino acids. Germline trimming cut 0 bases from V and 0 bases from J; bases unmatched to any gene: 3.

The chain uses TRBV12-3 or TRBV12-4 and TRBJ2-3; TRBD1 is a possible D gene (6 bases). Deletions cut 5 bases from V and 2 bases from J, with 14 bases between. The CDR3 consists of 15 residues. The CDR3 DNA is TGTGCCAGCAGTCTCCTCGGACAGTTCACAGATACGCAGTATTTT. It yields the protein CASSLLGQFTDTQYF.

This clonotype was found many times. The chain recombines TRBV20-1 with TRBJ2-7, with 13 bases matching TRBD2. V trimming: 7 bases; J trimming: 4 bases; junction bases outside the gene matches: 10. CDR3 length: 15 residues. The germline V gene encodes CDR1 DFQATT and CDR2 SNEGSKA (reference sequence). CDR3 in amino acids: CSVGTSGKGSYEQYF. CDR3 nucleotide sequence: TGCAGTGTCGGGACTAGCGGGAAGGGTTCATACGAGCAGTACTTC.

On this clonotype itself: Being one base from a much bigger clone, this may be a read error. Here the CDR3 reads CTSSQAGSRGNIQYF. CDR3 bases: TGTACCAGCAGCCAAGCTGGGAGTAGGGGAAACATTCAGTACTTC. V gene TRBV14 combines with J gene TRBJ2-4; D may correspond to TRBD1 or TRBD2 (5 bases each). Per germline, CDR1 SGHDN and CDR2 FVKESK. This CDR3 has 15 residues.

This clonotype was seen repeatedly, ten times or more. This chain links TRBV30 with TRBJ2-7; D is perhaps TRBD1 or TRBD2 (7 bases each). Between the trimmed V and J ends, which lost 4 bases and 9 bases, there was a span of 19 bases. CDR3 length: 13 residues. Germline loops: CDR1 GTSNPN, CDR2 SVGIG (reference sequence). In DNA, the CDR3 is TGTGCCTGGACCCCCGGGGAGGGACAGCGGCAGTACTTC. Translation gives CAWTPGEGQRQYF. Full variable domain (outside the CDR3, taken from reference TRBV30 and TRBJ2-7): SQTIHQWPATLVQPVGSPLSLECTVEGTSNPNLYWYRQAAGRGLQLLFYSVGIGQISSEVPQNLSASRPQDRQFILSSKKLLLSDSGFYLCAWTPGEGQRQYFGPGTRLTVT.

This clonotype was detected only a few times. The CDR3 coding sequence is TGTGCCAGCAGAACCGGGTCTAACTATGGCTACACCTTC. This encodes CASRTGSNYGYTF. V usage is TRBV12-3 or TRBV12-4 and J usage is TRBJ1-2; D gene unclear. Trimming stripped 6 bases from V and 0 bases from J, with 8 bases between. CDR3 size: 13 residues.

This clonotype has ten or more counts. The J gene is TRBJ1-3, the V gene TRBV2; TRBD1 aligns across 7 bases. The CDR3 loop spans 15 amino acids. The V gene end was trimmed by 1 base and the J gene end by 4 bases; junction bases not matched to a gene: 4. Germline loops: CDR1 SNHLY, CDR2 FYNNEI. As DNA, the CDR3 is TGTGCCAGCAGTGAAGGAGGGGGCGCGGGAAACACCATATATTTT. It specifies CASSEGGGAGNTIYF. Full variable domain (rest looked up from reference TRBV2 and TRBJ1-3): EPEVTQTPSHQVTQMGQEVILRCVPISNHLYFYWYRQILGQKVEFLVSFYNNEISEKSEIFDDQFSVERPDGSNFTLKIRSTKLEDSAMYFCASSEGGGAGNTIYFGEGSWLTVV.

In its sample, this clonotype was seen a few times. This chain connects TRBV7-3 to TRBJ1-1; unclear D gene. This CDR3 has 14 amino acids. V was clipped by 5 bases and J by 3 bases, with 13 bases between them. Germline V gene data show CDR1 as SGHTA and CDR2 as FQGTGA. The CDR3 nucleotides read TGTGCCAGCAGCCCAGTCCCGGACTACACTGAAGCTTTCTTT. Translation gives CASSPVPDYTEAFF.

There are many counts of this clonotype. CDR3 nucleotides: TGTGCCAGCAGGCGCGGGGATGAAAAACTGTTTTTT. Protein product: CASRRGDEKLFF. This chain joins TRBV27 and TRBJ1-4; the D is unclear. This CDR3 is 12 amino acids long. CDR1 MNHEY and CDR2 SMNVEV come from the germline V gene (reference sequence). V lost 6 bases and J 6 bases, leaving 8 bases between the germline ends.

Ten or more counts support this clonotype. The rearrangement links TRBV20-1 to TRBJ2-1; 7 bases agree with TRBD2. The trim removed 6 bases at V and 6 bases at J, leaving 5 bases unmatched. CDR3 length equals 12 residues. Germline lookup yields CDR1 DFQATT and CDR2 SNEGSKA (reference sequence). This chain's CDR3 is CSATGTINEQFF. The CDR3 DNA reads TGCAGTGCCACCGGGACTATCAATGAGCAGTTCTTC.

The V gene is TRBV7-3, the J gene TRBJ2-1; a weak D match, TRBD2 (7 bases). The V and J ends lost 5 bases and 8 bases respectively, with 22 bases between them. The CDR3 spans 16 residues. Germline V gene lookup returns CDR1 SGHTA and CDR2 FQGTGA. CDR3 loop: CASSGGGLGGLYEQFF. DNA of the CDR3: TGTGCCAGCAGCGGGGGGGGCCTAGGGGGGCTCTATGAGCAGTTCTTC.

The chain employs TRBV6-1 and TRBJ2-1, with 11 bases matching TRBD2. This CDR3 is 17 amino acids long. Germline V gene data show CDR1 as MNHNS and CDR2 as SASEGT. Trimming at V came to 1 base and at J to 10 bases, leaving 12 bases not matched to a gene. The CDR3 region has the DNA TGTGCCAGCAGTGAAGTGACGACTAGCGGGACCCGTTCCGAGCAGTTCTTC. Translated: CASSEVTTSGTRSEQFF.

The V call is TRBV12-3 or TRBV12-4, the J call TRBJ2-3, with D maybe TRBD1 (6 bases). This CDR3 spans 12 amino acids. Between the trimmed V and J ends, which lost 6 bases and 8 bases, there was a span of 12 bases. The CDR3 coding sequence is TGTGCCAGCAGCCCGTCAGGGGCTACGCAGTATTTT. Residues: CASSPSGATQYF.

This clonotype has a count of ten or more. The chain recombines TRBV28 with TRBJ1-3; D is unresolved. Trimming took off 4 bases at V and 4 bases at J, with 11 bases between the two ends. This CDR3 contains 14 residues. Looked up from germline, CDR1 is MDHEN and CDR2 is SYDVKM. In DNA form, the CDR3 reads TGTGCCAGCAGTTCCCCTTGGGAGGGAAACACCATATATTTT. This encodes CASSSPWEGNTIYF.

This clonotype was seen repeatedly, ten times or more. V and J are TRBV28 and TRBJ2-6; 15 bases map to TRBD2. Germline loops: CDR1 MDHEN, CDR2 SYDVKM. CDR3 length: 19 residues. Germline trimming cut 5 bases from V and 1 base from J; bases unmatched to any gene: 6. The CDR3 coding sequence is TGTGCCAGCAGTCCGAGGACTAGCGGGAGGGTTTCTGGGGCCAACGTCCTGACTTTC. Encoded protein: CASSPRTSGRVSGANVLTF. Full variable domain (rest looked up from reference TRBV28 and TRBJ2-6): DVKVTQSSRYLVKRTGEKVFLECVQDMDHENMFWYRQDPGLGLRLIYFSYDVKMKEKGDIPEGYSVSREKKERFSLILESASTNQTSMYLCASSPRTSGRVSGANVLTFGAGSRLTVL.

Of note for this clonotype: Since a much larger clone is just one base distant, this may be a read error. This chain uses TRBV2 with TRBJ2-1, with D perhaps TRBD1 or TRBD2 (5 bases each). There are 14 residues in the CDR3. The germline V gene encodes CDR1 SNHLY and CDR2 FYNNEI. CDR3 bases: TGTGCCAGCAATGAGGGGCTTACCTACAATGAGCGGTTCTTC. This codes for CASNEGLTYNERFF.

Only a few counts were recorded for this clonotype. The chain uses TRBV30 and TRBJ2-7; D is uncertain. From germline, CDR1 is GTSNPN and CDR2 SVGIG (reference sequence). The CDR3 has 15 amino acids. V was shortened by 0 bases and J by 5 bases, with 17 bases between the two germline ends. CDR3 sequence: CAWSVPEPLTNEQYF. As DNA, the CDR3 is TGTGCCTGGAGTGTACCGGAGCCCCTGACGAACGAGCAGTACTTC. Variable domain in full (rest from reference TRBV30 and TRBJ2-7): SQTIHQWPATLVQPVGSPLSLECTVEGTSNPNLYWYRQAAGRGLQLLFYSVGIGQISSEVPQNLSASRPQDRQFILSSKKLLLSDSGFYLCAWSVPEPLTNEQYFGPGTRLTVT.